The 14 T cell receptor beta chains given below trace back to one sample, sequenced in a study of blood T cell repertoires in COVID-19. Assay used: immunoSEQ multiplex PCR; TCRdb lists only in-frame clones, some missing. Altogether fewer than 200,000 clones are present, 70% to 90% being singletons, with the ten largest covering nearly 4.5%. Sequenced material: PBMCs or T cells enriched from blood (not recorded which). The receptors come from a woman aged 50 to 60 who had recovered from COVID-19.

The chain is built from TRBV27 and TRBJ1-2, with D possibly matching TRBD1 (5 bases). The V end was cut by 3 bases, the J end by 4 bases, with 15 bases between. Germline CDR1 and CDR2: MNHEY and SMNVEV (reference sequence). This CDR3 is built from 15 residues. CDR3 DNA sequence: TGTGCCAGCAGTTTCCTCAGGGATACAGCCTATGGCTACACCTTC. As protein: CASSFLRDTAYGYTF.

In its sample, this clone was seen a few times. The chain links TRBV5-4 to TRBJ2-3, with a possible D match to TRBD1 (5 bases). Germline V gene data show CDR1 as SGHNT and CDR2 as YYREEE (reference sequence). CDR3 size: 13 residues. V lost 2 bases and J lost 5, with 9 bases in between. CDR3 residues: CASSFKGEDTQYF. CDR3 in DNA: TGTGCCAGCAGCTTTAAAGGGGAAGATACGCAGTATTTT.

The count of this clone is one. The chain links TRBV5-1 to TRBJ1-5, with D perhaps TRBD1 (5 bases). CDR3 length: 15 residues. Trimming took 2 bases from V and 1 from J, leaving 10 bases between them. CDR1 is SGHRS and CDR2 is YFSETQ in the germline V gene. DNA for the CDR3: TGCGCCAGCAGCTTCGAGGGGAGGAGCAATCAGCCCCAGCATTTT. It codes for CASSFEGRSNQPQHF. The variable domain in full, with the rest retrieved from reference TRBV5-1 and TRBJ1-5, is KAGVTQTPRYLIKTRGQQVTLSCSPISGHRSVSWYQQTPGQGLQFLFEYFSETQRNKGNFPGRFSGRQFSNSRSEMNVSTLELGDSALYLCASSFEGRSNQPQHFGDGTRLSIL.

The chain carries TRBV12-3 or TRBV12-4 and TRBJ2-3, with D uncertain. V lost 8 bases and J lost 0, with 6 bases in between. The CDR3 is 12 residues long. This chain's CDR3 is CASLTSTDTQYF. The CDR3 region has the DNA TGTGCCAGCCTAACCAGCACAGATACGCAGTATTTT.

The rearrangement joins TRBV2 to TRBJ1-4; 9 bases are shared with TRBD1. V lost 6 bases, J lost 5 bases, and 7 bases stayed unmatched. This CDR3 has 15 residues. Germline loops: CDR1 SNHLY, CDR2 FYNNEI. The CDR3 is CASSSSGTGNEKLFF. The DNA of the CDR3 is TGTGCCAGCAGCTCTTCCGGGACAGGGAATGAAAAACTGTTTTTT. Filled out from reference TRBV2 and TRBJ1-4, the complete variable domain reads EPEVTQTPSHQVTQMGQEVILRCVPISNHLYFYWYRQILGQKVEFLVSFYNNEISEKSEIFDDQFSVERPDGSNFTLKIRSTKLEDSAMYFCASSSSGTGNEKLFFGSGTQLSVL.

This chain joins TRBV7-9 and TRBJ1-2; D is unclear. Germline CDR1 SEHNR, CDR2 FQNEAQ (reference sequence). The CDR3 is 12 amino acids. Trimming shortened V by 2 bases and J by 8 bases, and 9 bases separated the two germline ends. CDR3 coding DNA: TGTGCCAGCAGCTTAACCGGGGAAGGCTACACCTTC. Its protein product is CASSLTGEGYTF.

V is TRBV19 and J is TRBJ1-4; D perhaps matches TRBD1 (6 bases). Trimming removed 4 bases from V and 6 bases from J, with 12 bases in between. The CDR3 totals 14 residues. Germline V lookup: CDR1 LNHDA, CDR2 SQIVND (reference sequence). The CDR3 nucleotides read TGTGCCAGTAGTACCGACAGGTTATATGAAAAACTGTTTTTT. The encoded protein is CASSTDRLYEKLFF.

This chain joins TRBV24-1 and TRBJ2-1; TRBD2 aligns across 14 bases. In germline, CDR1 is KGHDR, CDR2 SFDVKD. J was trimmed by 9 bases and V by 3 bases; bases with no gene match: 6. The CDR3 spans 16 residues. The CDR3 region is CATSDPTSGGAVEQFF. In nucleotides, the CDR3 is TGTGCCACCAGTGATCCGACTAGCGGGGGGGCCGTTGAGCAGTTCTTC.

The chain is built from TRBV3-1 (or the pseudogene TRBV3-2) and TRBJ2-5; tentatively, D is TRBD2 (5 bases). The CDR3 runs 12 residues. Germline V CDR1 and CDR2: LGHDT, YNNKEL (reference sequence). The germline V and J ends were trimmed by 7 bases and 2 bases, with 8 bases remaining between them. The CDR3 DNA reads as TGTGCCAGCACCAGACTACAAGAGACCCAGTACTTC. Translating gives CASTRLQETQYF.

V is TRBV10-3 and J is TRBJ2-1; 12 bases fit TRBD2. The CDR3 runs 15 residues. From germline, CDR1 is ENHRY and CDR2 SYGVKD. V shed 3 bases and J 6 bases; nucleotides not matched to a gene: 3. CDR3 in DNA: TGTGCCATCAGTGAATTGACTAGCGGGAGCAATGAGCAGTTCTTC. Translating gives CAISELTSGSNEQFF.

This rearrangement joins TRBV5-5 to TRBJ2-5; 8 bases match TRBD1. From germline, CDR1 is SGHKS and CDR2 YYEKEE (reference sequence). This CDR3 is built from 14 residues. V lost 3 bases to trimming and J lost 4 bases; unmatched junction nucleotides: 5. In nucleotides, the CDR3 is TGTGCCAGCAGCTCCCCCGACAGGGGAGAGACCCAGTACTTC. Its protein product is CASSSPDRGETQYF.

V and J are TRBV6-6 and TRBJ1-6, with a possible D match to TRBD1 (5 bases). CDR3 length: 14 residues. Per the germline V gene, CDR1 is MNHNY and CDR2 is SVGAGI (reference sequence). V was clipped by 2 bases and J by 10 bases, with 12 bases between them. This CDR3 is CASSYGQFSSPLHF. Here the CDR3 DNA reads TGTGCCAGCAGTTACGGACAATTCAGCTCACCCCTCCACTTT.

The chain links TRBV4-3 to TRBJ1-6; the D gene is possibly TRBD1 (6 bases). V was shortened by 6 bases and J by 10 bases, with 25 bases between the two germline ends. CDR1 is LGHNA, CDR2 YSLEER, per germline. CDR3 length equals 17 residues. This chain's CDR3 is CASSRTGSGGGNSPLHF. In DNA, the CDR3 is TGCGCCAGCAGTCGTACCGGCTCGGGAGGGGGAAACTCACCCCTCCACTTT.

This rearrangement joins TRBV7-3 to TRBJ2-3; possible D gene TRBD2, 6 bases. Trimming left V 5 bases short and J 0 bases short, with 12 bases between. Germline CDR1 SGHTA, CDR2 FQGTGA. The CDR3 spans 15 residues. This CDR3 reads CASSLSRGSTDTQYF. The CDR3 bases are TGTGCCAGCAGCCTCTCACGGGGGAGCACAGATACGCAGTATTTT.